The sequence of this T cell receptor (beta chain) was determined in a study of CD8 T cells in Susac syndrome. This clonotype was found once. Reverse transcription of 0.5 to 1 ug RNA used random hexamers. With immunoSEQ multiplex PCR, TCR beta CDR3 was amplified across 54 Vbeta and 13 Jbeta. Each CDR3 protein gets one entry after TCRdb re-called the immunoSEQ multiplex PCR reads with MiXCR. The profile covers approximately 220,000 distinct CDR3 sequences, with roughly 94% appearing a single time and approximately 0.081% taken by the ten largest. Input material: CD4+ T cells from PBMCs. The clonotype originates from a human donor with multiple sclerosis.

As DNA, the CDR3 is TGCAGCGCCAGGGGACGGACTCTAGTCGATACGCAGTATTTT. Encoded protein: CSARGRTLVDTQYF. The genes are TRBV29-1 and TRBJ2-3; possibly TRBD1 for D (6 bases). This CDR3 has 14 residues. The germline V gene has CDR1 SQVTM and CDR2 ANQGSEA. V gave up 7 bases and J gave up 6 bases, with 20 bases separating them.